This is a list of T cell receptor beta chains from one sample in a study of blood T cell repertoires in COVID-19. The assay was immunoSEQ multiplex PCR, and TCRdb's table has in-frame clones only and misses some. Of about 280,000 clones listed, approximately 83% are singletons. The sequenced sample consisted of peripheral blood. These receptor sequences come from a woman between 50 and 59 years old who had recovered from COVID-19. Both conserved end residues are part of each CDR3. D genes are given only for firm matches. Size is omitted from some rows. Given values are once, few, many or a class for expanded clones.

TRBJ1-2 | - | - | 15 | TRBV5-5 | CASSPKWGETYGYTF | TGTGCCAGCAGCCCCAAGTGGGGGGAAACCTATGGCTACACCTTC
TRBJ2-7 | - | - | 13 | TRBV19 | CAKFGADPYEQYF | TGTGCCAAATTTGGGGCCGACCCCTACGAGCAGTACTTC
TRBJ2-5 | TRBD2 | - | 20 | TRBV19 | CASNDSSRGLAMLYQETQYF | TGTGCCAGTAACGACTCATCACGGGGACTAGCCATGTTGTACCAAGAGACCCAGTACTTC
TRBJ2-1 | TRBD2 | - | 19 | TRBV18 | CASSPLGTSGRGTTNEQFF | TGTGCCAGCTCACCACTTGGGACTAGCGGAAGAGGGACTACCAATGAGCAGTTCTTC
TRBJ2-5 | - | - | 16 | TRBV18 | CASSPPFSKAGETQYF | TGTGCCAGCTCACCACCGTTCAGCAAGGCAGGAGAGACCCAGTACTTC
TRBJ2-1 | - | - | 11 | TRBV14 | CASSPSREQFF | TGTGCCAGCAGCCCGTCGCGTGAGCAGTTCTTC
TRBJ1-2 | - | - | 12 | TRBV5-6 | CASSLWERDYTF | TGTGCCAGCAGCTTGTGGGAGAGAGACTACACCTTC
TRBJ2-2 | - | - | 15 | TRBV10-3 | CAISVSGSNTGELFF | TGTGCCATCAGTGTGAGCGGATCAAACACCGGGGAGCTGTTTTTT
TRBJ1-5 | - | - | 16 | TRBV3-1/TRBV3-2 | CASSHRTVSFNQPQHF | TGTGCCAGCAGCCATCGGACAGTCAGCTTTAATCAGCCCCAGCATTTT
TRBJ2-7 | TRBD1 | - | 17 | TRBV9 | CASSSRTLGRGLREQYF | TGTGCCAGCAGCTCCCGTACCCTGGGCAGGGGGCTTCGCGAGCAGTACTTC
TRBJ2-1 | TRBD2 | - | 18 | TRBV5-1 | CASSLAGLGGGGRGEQFF | TGCGCCAGCAGCTTGGCGGGACTCGGCGGGGGTGGGAGAGGTGAGCAGTTCTTC
TRBJ2-3 | - | once | 14 | TRBV5-1 | CASSGQGLMDTQYF | TGCGCCAGCAGCGGGCAGGGTCTAATGGATACGCAGTATTTT
TRBJ2-2 | TRBD1 | - | 13 | TRBV12-3/TRBV12-4 | CASRGQGTGELFF | TGTGCCAGCAGGGGACAGGGAACCGGGGAGCTGTTTTTT
TRBJ2-7 | - | - | 14 | TRBV29-1 | CSVAYRSDAYEQYF | TGCAGCGTTGCCTACAGGTCTGACGCCTACGAGCAGTACTTC
TRBJ2-5 | TRBD1 | - | 16 | TRBV5-4 | CASSLRTGGDWETQYF | TGTGCCAGCAGCTTGAGGACAGGGGGCGATTGGGAGACCCAGTACTTC
TRBJ2-3 | - | - | 15 | TRBV5-1 | CASSSGRGGADTQYF | TGCGCCAGCAGCTCCGGCCGGGGAGGCGCAGATACGCAGTATTTT
TRBJ1-2 | TRBD1 | - | 14 | TRBV11-2 | CASSSPGTGDGYTF | TGTGCCAGCAGCTCGCCCGGGACAGGGGATGGCTACACCTTC
TRBJ2-4 | - | - | 14 | TRBV27 | CASSLNWESNIQYF | TGTGCCAGCAGTTTAAATTGGGAGTCGAACATTCAGTACTTC
TRBJ2-1 | - | - | 14 | TRBV2 | CASSDTRGPDEQFF | TGTGCCAGCAGTGACACCAGGGGACCAGATGAGCAGTTCTTC
TRBJ2-5 | TRBD2 | - | 14 | TRBV5-1 | CASSPAGGPETQYF | TGCGCCAGCAGCCCAGCGGGGGGGCCAGAGACCCAGTACTTC
TRBJ2-7 | TRBD2 | - | 13 | TRBV18 | CASSDREGYEQYF | TGTGCCAGCTCAGACCGGGAGGGCTACGAGCAGTACTTC